The 16 T cell receptor beta chains below come from one sample, sequenced in a study of blood T cells in healthy people across ages. PCR was performed a second time for about 7 to 12 cycles using a sample-barcoded 5' primer and a J-beta primer mix. A single record per CDR3 protein comes from TCRdb applying MiXCR to the 5' RACE reads. The table has fewer than 1,200,000 distinct CDR3 sequences, roughly a quarter seen once; the top ten hold around 0.7%. These data were also filed under a second study, of T cells of mothers and their children.

What was sequenced was blood. These TCRs come from a girl aged 2 to 10 in good health.

This chain links TRBV20-1 with TRBJ1-5; D not certain. The germline gives CDR1 DFQATT, CDR2 SNEGSKA (reference sequence). Trimming took 0 bases from V and 11 from J, leaving 17 bases between them. The CDR3 extends over 14 amino acids. CDR3 DNA sequence: TGCAGTGCTAGAGATATTCGCTCCGAGGTGGCCCAGCATTTT. Its protein product is CSARDIRSEVAQHF.

The rearrangement uses TRBV11-2 and TRBJ2-1; D ambiguous. V was clipped by 5 bases and J by 5 bases, with 10 bases between them. CDR3 length: 13 amino acids. Germline loops: CDR1 SGHAT, CDR2 FQNNGV. The CDR3 DNA follows: TGTGCCAGCAGCCCGTTTTTTGACAATGAGCAGTTCTTC. This codes for CASSPFFDNEQFF. Full variable domain (remainder filled in from reference TRBV11-2 and TRBJ2-1): EAGVAQSPRYKIIEKRQSVAFWCNPISGHATLYWYQQILGQGPKLLIQFQNNGVVDDSQLPKDRFSAERLKGVDSTLKIQPAKLEDSAVYLCASSPFFDNEQFFGPGTRLTVL.

This clonotype showed up just a few times. The J gene is TRBJ2-7, the V gene TRBV27; tentatively, D is TRBD2 (6 bases). The CDR3 spans 17 residues. Deletions cut 2 bases from V and 5 bases from J, with 22 bases between. The germline V gene has CDR1 MNHEY and CDR2 SMNVEV (reference sequence). Written as DNA, the CDR3 is TGTGCCAGCAGTTTAATAGCTGCGGGGCCCGCCATCGACGAGCAGTACTTC. Translation gives CASSLIAAGPAIDEQYF.

This chain joins TRBV7-8 and TRBJ2-3; D tentatively reads TRBD1 or TRBD2 (6 bases each). The CDR3 is 17 residues long. The V gene's germline CDR1 is SGHVS and CDR2 FQNEAQ. Trimming took 5 bases from V and 6 from J, leaving 24 bases between them. CDR3 nucleotides: TGTGCCAGCAGCGACTACCGAGCGGAGGGGGTGCGGGATACGCAGTATTTT. This encodes CASSDYRAEGVRDTQYF.

The chain combines TRBV6-5 with TRBJ1-2; D not resolved. The ends were cut back, 4 bases at V and 10 bases at J, with 13 bases in the middle. The CDR3 extends over 12 amino acids. CDR1 MNHEY and CDR2 SVGAGI come from the germline V gene. This CDR3 reads CASSSFYEDYTF. Written as DNA, the CDR3 is TGTGCCAGCAGTTCGTTTTATGAGGACTACACCTTC.

The chain couples TRBV5-1 to TRBJ2-7; D tentatively reads TRBD1 or TRBD2 (6 bases each). V was pared by 4 bases and J by 8 bases, with 19 bases between. Germline V lookup: CDR1 SGHRS, CDR2 YFSETQ. The CDR3 has 14 amino acids. CDR3 region: CASSVGGGPGQQYF. In DNA, the CDR3 is TGCGCCAGCAGCGTAGGAGGGGGACCGGGACAGCAGTACTTC.

The chain's CDR3 is CASRRMVGQELNTEAFF. The CDR3 DNA reads TGTGCCAGCAGGCGAATGGTGGGACAGGAACTGAACACTGAAGCTTTCTTT. This chain links TRBV11-2 with TRBJ1-1; 8 bases map to TRBD1. V was clipped by 6 bases and J by 0 bases; unmatched bases: 12. The CDR3 runs to 17 residues. Germline V gene data show CDR1 as SGHAT and CDR2 as FQNNGV.

In its sample, this clonotype was seen a few times. At one end, the junction sequence differs from germline, possibly due to a read error. The genes are TRBV7-7 and TRBJ2-1; 12 bases match TRBD2. Looked up from germline, CDR1 is SSHAT and CDR2 is FNYEAQ (reference sequence). The length of the CDR3 is 15 residues. In nucleotides, the CDR3 is TGTGCTAGCAGCCTCGGACTAGCGGGGACCAATGAGCAGTTCTTC. It codes for CASSLGLAGTNEQFF.

V is TRBV13 and J is TRBJ2-5, with 8 nucleotides matching TRBD1. The trim removed 5 bases at V and 3 bases at J, leaving 14 bases unmatched. Germline CDR1 reads PRHDT; CDR2 reads FYEKMQ (reference sequence). The CDR3 runs to 17 residues. CDR3 in amino acids: CASSARQGNRYEETQYF. In DNA, the CDR3 is TGTGCCAGCAGCGCACGACAGGGGAACCGGTATGAAGAGACCCAGTACTTC.

The gene calls are TRBV6-5 and TRBJ1-4, with TRBD1 as a possible D gene (6 bases). Germline CDR1 and CDR2: MNHEY and SVGAGI. CDR3 length: 13 amino acids. Between the trimmed V and J ends, which lost 7 bases and 7 bases, there was a span of 13 bases. For the CDR3, the DNA is TGTGCCAGCACTCGGGAGGGGGTTGAAAAACTGTTTTTT. Translated, it gives CASTREGVEKLFF.

Only a few counts were recorded for this clonotype. One end of the junction fails to match germline, which may point to a read error. The J gene is TRBJ2-1, the V gene TRBV12-3 or TRBV12-4, with D possibly matching TRBD1 (6 bases). The CDR3 has 14 amino acids. CDR3 in DNA: TGTGCCAGCACTTTAGGGGGTAGCTACAATGAGCAGTTCTTC. This translates into CASTLGGSYNEQFF.

J is TRBJ2-5 and V is TRBV29-1; D might be TRBD1 (5 bases). The end of the DNA is better explained by TRBJ2-7, so the J call may be wrong. Germline assignment: CDR1 SQVTM and CDR2 ANQGSEA. The CDR3 is made up of 15 amino acids. The CDR3 sequence: CSVEVGPRKGDEQYF. The CDR3 region has the DNA TGCAGCGTTGAAGTTGGTCCCAGGAAAGGGGACGAGCAGTACTTC.

This clonotype was observed a few times. The chain has TRBV12-3 or TRBV12-4 and TRBJ1-2, with D hard to call. This CDR3 region has 13 residues. Trimming removed 3 bases at V and 5 bases at J, with 10 bases between. DNA for the CDR3: TGTGCCAGCAGTTTCGTCGGTGGATATGGCTACACCTTC. It codes for CASSFVGGYGYTF.

This clonotype has only a few counts. The chain combines TRBV24-1 with TRBJ2-2; D gene unclear. The CDR3 extends over 13 amino acids. With 10 bases removed from V and 0 bases from J, the gap between germline ends came to 8 bases. Germline lookup yields CDR1 KGHDR and CDR2 SFDVKD. The CDR3 DNA reads as TGTGCCACGGAGTTACCGAACACCGGGGAGCTGTTTTTT. Its protein product is CATELPNTGELFF.

V usage is TRBV28 and J usage is TRBJ2-5; perhaps D is TRBD1 or TRBD2 (5 bases each). The CDR3 runs to 15 residues. CDR1 is MDHEN, CDR2 SYDVKM, per germline. Trimming took 4 bases from V and 1 from J, leaving 13 bases between them. DNA for the CDR3: TGTGCCAGCAGTTCAGGGACGGATCTCCAAGAGACCCAGTACTTC. It encodes CASSSGTDLQETQYF.

V gene TRBV29-1 combines with J gene TRBJ2-5; no reliable D call. The CDR3 consists of 13 residues. The germline gives CDR1 SQVTM, CDR2 ANQGSEA. V was shortened by 4 bases and J by 4 bases, with 13 bases between the two germline ends. CDR3 coding DNA: TGCAGCGTTGGTCACGGCCTACGAGAGACCCAGTACTTC. It encodes CSVGHGLRETQYF.